This T cell receptor (beta chain) is from a study of T-cell reconstitution after alpha-beta-depleted transplantation in children. This clonotype was picked up a small number of times. Unique molecular identifiers were built into the TCRbeta library. MiXCR, run by TCRdb on the PCR reads, gives a single entry per CDR3 protein. This sample yields some 500,000 distinct CDR3 sequences, of which roughly 18% are seen a single time; 3% to 4% belongs to the top ten. Trimming took off 5 bases at V and 5 bases at J, with 7 bases between the two ends. This CDR3 has 12 amino acids. Germline assignment: CDR1 SEHNR and CDR2 FQNEAQ (reference sequence).

This TCR came from a human donor who donated a stem cell graft to a child with acute lymphoblastic leukemia. The chain joins TRBV7-9 to TRBJ1-5, with D uncertain. This specimen consisted of PBMCs from the stem cell graft donor, obtained from the stem cell graft. The CDR3 bases are TGTGCCAGCAGCCCCATCGATCAGCCCCAGCATTTT. Its protein product is CASSPIDQPQHF.